The count of the clone carrying this T cell receptor beta chain is one. Its antigen is unknown. Germline CDR1 reads MNHEY; CDR2 reads SMNVEV (reference sequence). The CDR3 has 13 amino acids. V was trimmed by 2 bases and J by 2 bases, leaving 7 bases between them. The repertoire was sequenced with immunoSEQ multiplex PCR; TCRdb's copy has only in-frame clones and lacks some. Counted here are tens of thousands of clones, 84% occurring once; the ten biggest clones make up approximately 4.8%. With ipilimumab providing CTLA-4 blockade, focal radiation was administered to patients who had chemo-refractory metastatic non-small-cell lung cancer. The data are from a study of radiotherapy plus CTLA-4 blockade in lung cancer. As for the study in general: Among all patients, around 18% showed objective responses, while more than 25% had disease control.

Study outcomes and limitations: Radiotherapy plus ipilimumab was followed by expansion in blood of tumor-derived TCR clones.

Sequencing used peripheral blood, obtained from a patient treated with radiotherapy plus ipilimumab. This receptor was identified in a human donor with non-small cell lung cancer whose response to radiotherapy plus ipilimumab could not be evaluated. The rearrangement links TRBV27 to TRBJ2-7; D possibly corresponds to TRBD1 (6 bases). The CDR3 sequence is CASSLQGTYEQYF. The CDR3 DNA sequence: TGTGCCAGCAGTTTACAGGGGACCTACGAGCAGTACTTC.